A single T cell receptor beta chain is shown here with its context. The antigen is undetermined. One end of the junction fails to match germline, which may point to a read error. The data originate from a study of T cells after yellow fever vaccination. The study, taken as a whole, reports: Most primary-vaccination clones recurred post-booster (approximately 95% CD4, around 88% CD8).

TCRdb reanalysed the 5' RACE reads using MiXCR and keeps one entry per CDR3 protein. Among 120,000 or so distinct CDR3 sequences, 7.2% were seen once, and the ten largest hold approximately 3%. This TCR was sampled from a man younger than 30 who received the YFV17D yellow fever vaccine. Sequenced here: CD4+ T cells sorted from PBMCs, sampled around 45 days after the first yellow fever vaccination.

CDR3 bases: TGCCCCAGCAGCTTGGGTGCGACAGCGAGCAGTCACGAGCAGTACTTC. Protein sequence: CPSSLGATASSHEQYF. The rearrangement links TRBV5-1 to TRBJ2-7, with D tentatively TRBD1 (5 bases). CDR3 length: 16 residues. Germline loops: CDR1 SGHRS, CDR2 YFSETQ.